This TCR beta chain is drawn from a study of CD4 and CD8 cells across lung adenocarcinoma regions (dated 2018 in TCRdb). Context from the whole study: To look at intratumor heterogeneity in the T cell receptor repertoire, the study compared tumor centers against tumor margins.

Donors were patients with localized lung adenocarcinoma, a subtype of non-small cell lung cancer. These samples came from the margins of localized lung adenocarcinomas. For TCR repertoire analysis, CD8+ T cells from tumor tissue were profiled separately from CD4+ T cells. Receptor libraries were prepared by PCR. The reads were generated on a HiSeq X Ten. TCRdb cleaned the public reads at Q25 with fastp, built clones with MiXCR and kept in-frame beta chains. Records with the same CDR3 protein are collapsed into one entry carrying the most frequent genes and DNA. Counted in this sample were approximately 11,000 distinct CDR3 sequences; around half of them appeared once. Roughly 27% of the sample lies in the top ten. Based on its abundance in the sample, this clonotype is medium-sized (0.01 to 0.1%). It lacks a known antigen. Base qualities are not recorded, but no much larger clone differs from it by a single base.

The TCR comes from a female donor with lung adenocarcinoma. The CD4 and CD8 labels of this study may be unreliable. The sequencing sample was made of CD8+ T cells from the margin of a lung tumor. The cell subset or site label, as the study defines it: tumor margin region.

The CDR3 region reads CASSGAGNLGEKLFF. The sequenced DNA is TGTGCCAGCAGTGGGGCCGGGAACCTGGGAGAAAAACTGTTTTTT. This chain is built from TRBV25-1 and TRBJ1-4; too little of a D gene remains to name it. From the cysteine up to the phenylalanine, the CDR3 has a length of 15 residues. Left in the record is the CDR3 DNA by itself, 45 bases read in frame from the first base. V loses 4 bases, J loses 8 bases, and the germline ends lie 17 bases apart. CDR1 and CDR2, per the germline V gene, are MGHDK and SYGVNS. This CDR3, with the reference TRBV25-1 and TRBJ1-4 proteins standing in past its ends, gives the full variable domain EADIYQTPRYLVIGTGKKITLECSQTMGHDKMYWYQQDPGMELHLIHYSYGVNSTEKGDLSSESTVSRIRTEHFPLTLESARPSHTSQYLCASSGAGNLGEKLFFGSGTQLSVL.